A few counts support the clone carrying this T cell receptor (beta chain). What it binds is unknown. V gave up 5 bases and J gave up 6 bases; unmatched junction bases: 9. Germline V gene lookup returns CDR1 LNHNV and CDR2 YYDKDF (reference sequence). The CDR3 loop spans 17 amino acids. The data originate from a study of response to subunit inactivated influenza vaccine. Notes on the study in general: The authors suggested that few new T cells are recruited per seasonal influenza vaccination.

TCRdb re-analysed the RT-PCR reads in MiXCR, keeping a single row per CDR3 protein. The repertoire has under 950,000 distinct CDR3 sequences, about 20% of them found once; the top ten carry around 9.6%. The sequence came from a man aged 50-60 years who received an inactivated influenza vaccine. Sequencing was performed on PBMCs from blood, taken less than 6 days after vaccination. The V and J genes are TRBV15 and TRBJ2-3; TRBD2 aligns across 15 bases. CDR3 coding DNA: TGTGCCACCAGCGAAGGACTAGCGGGGGGGCAAGCTGATACGCAGTATTTT. It translates to CATSEGLAGGQADTQYF.